The 7 T cell receptor beta chains reported below all come from one sample, sequenced in a study of PD-1 blockade in classical Hodgkin lymphoma. Repertoires were generated with immunoSEQ multiplex PCR, while TCRdb's copy carries only in-frame clones and drops some. The table records about 94,000 clones, roughly nine tenths of them present only once. In every patient, relapse followed autologous stem cell transplantation, while exposure to brentuximab vedotin differed. This sample comprised peripheral blood mononuclear cells (PBMCs), obtained before the second cycle of nivolumab. These TCRs come from a human donor with classical Hodgkin lymphoma.

The chain employs TRBV5-1 and TRBJ2-5; 12 bases are a match to TRBD2. The germline CDR1 and CDR2 sequences are SGHRS and YFSETQ. The trim removed 0 bases at V and 6 bases at J, leaving 15 bases unmatched. There are 19 residues in the CDR3. The CDR3 DNA reads as TGCGCCAGCAGCTTGGTTGGACGGCGACTAGCGGGAGAACAACAGACCCAGTACTTC. This encodes CASSLVGRRLAGEQQTQYF.

The J gene is TRBJ2-7, the V gene TRBV19, with D unresolved. CDR1 and CDR2 from the germline V gene are LNHDA and SQIVND (reference sequence). Trimming removed 4 bases from V and 9 bases from J, with 25 bases in between. This CDR3 region has 16 residues. CDR3 in amino acids: CASSTSRAETPTRQYF. The CDR3 DNA is TGTGCCAGTAGTACTTCTAGGGCGGAAACTCCTACGAGGCAGTACTTC.

The chain links TRBV9 to TRBJ1-1; perhaps TRBD1 as D (5 bases). The CDR3 has 13 residues. V was pared by 0 bases and J by 5 bases, with 8 bases between. Germline CDR1 reads SGDLS; CDR2 reads YYNGEE. DNA for the CDR3: TGTGCCAGCAGCGTAGTGGAGGGGACTGAAGCTTTCTTT. Translating gives CASSVVEGTEAFF.

The chain joins TRBV28 to TRBJ2-6, with D possibly matching TRBD2 (6 bases). This CDR3 is 19 amino acids long. Germline V CDR1 and CDR2: MDHEN, SYDVKM. V lost 4 bases to trimming and J lost 0 bases, with 19 bases between them. The CDR3 DNA reads TGTGCCAGCAGTTATACTACGGGAGAAAATCTCTCTGGGGCCAACGTCCTGACTTTC. This translates into CASSYTTGENLSGANVLTF.

This rearrangement joins TRBV28 to TRBJ2-1; D ambiguous. CDR3 size: 16 residues. Germline-derived CDR1 and CDR2 are MDHEN and SYDVKM. The ends were cut back, 3 bases at V and 2 bases at J, with 14 bases in the middle. CDR3 nucleotides: TGTGCCAGCAGTTTGGCCGGTTTGCACCCCTACAATGAGCAGTTCTTC. Encoded protein: CASSLAGLHPYNEQFF.

The chain's CDR3 is CASSFGAGNTEAFF. The CDR3 DNA is TGTGCCAGCAGCTTCGGGGCGGGGAACACTGAAGCTTTCTTT. This rearrangement joins TRBV7-8 to TRBJ1-1, with D maybe TRBD1 (5 bases). Per germline, CDR1 SGHVS and CDR2 FQNEAQ. The CDR3 contains 14 residues. V was clipped by 3 bases and J by 1 base, with 9 bases between them. Full variable domain (outside the CDR3, taken from reference TRBV7-8 and TRBJ1-1): GAGVSQSPRYKVAKRGQDVALRCDPISGHVSLFWYQQALGQGPEFLTYFQNEAQLDKSGLPSDRFFAERPEGSVSTLKIQRTQQEDSAVYLCASSFGAGNTEAFFGQGTRLTVV.

The gene calls are TRBV5-1 and TRBJ2-5; 10 bases fit TRBD2. Germline values: CDR1 SGHRS, CDR2 YFSETQ. The CDR3 extends over 16 amino acids. The V segment lost 0 bases and the J segment 1 base; nucleotides outside the gene matches: 3. Here the CDR3 DNA reads TGCGCCAGCAGCTTGGCCCCTAGCGGGGGCCAAGAGACCCAGTACTTC. Translation: CASSLAPSGGQETQYF.